These 2 T cell receptor beta chains share one sample of origin, sequenced in a study of Tregs in tolerant kidney transplant recipients (dated by TCRdb to the late 2010s). Library prep was done by the immunoSEQ multiplex PCR assay. TCRdb provides this immuneACCESS table in a form limited to in-frame rearrangements. Some clones are lacking; in checked studies, under half of them reflect an unresolved V gene, and why the rest are absent is not known. The sample table holds approximately 67,000 clones, of which roughly 89% were seen once. The ten largest clones take up approximately 11% of the sample. In the paper's terms, the time point label means: blood sample drawn before combined kidney and bone marrow transplant. Sequenced material: CD8+ T cells from blood, taken before the transplant. The origin of the receptors is a human donor who received a combined kidney and bone marrow transplant.

The chain is built from TRBV28 and TRBJ2-3; D unclear. Deletions cut 1 base from V and 5 bases from J, with 16 bases between. CDR3 length: 16 amino acids. CDR1 is MDHEN, CDR2 SYDVKM, per germline. CDR3 loop: CASSLSLLDSGDTQYF. CDR3 nucleotides: TGTGCCAGCAGTTTATCGCTTCTAGATTCCGGAGATACGCAGTATTTT.

The chain is built from TRBV4-3 and TRBJ1-1, with D possibly being TRBD1 (5 bases). CDR1 is LGHNA and CDR2 is YSLEER in the germline V gene. Trimming took off 0 bases at V and 0 bases at J, with 14 bases between the two ends. The CDR3 runs 17 residues. CDR3 amino acids: CASSQEWQGLMNTEAFF. The CDR3 nucleotides are TGCGCCAGCAGCCAAGAGTGGCAGGGCCTCATGAACACTGAAGCTTTCTTT.